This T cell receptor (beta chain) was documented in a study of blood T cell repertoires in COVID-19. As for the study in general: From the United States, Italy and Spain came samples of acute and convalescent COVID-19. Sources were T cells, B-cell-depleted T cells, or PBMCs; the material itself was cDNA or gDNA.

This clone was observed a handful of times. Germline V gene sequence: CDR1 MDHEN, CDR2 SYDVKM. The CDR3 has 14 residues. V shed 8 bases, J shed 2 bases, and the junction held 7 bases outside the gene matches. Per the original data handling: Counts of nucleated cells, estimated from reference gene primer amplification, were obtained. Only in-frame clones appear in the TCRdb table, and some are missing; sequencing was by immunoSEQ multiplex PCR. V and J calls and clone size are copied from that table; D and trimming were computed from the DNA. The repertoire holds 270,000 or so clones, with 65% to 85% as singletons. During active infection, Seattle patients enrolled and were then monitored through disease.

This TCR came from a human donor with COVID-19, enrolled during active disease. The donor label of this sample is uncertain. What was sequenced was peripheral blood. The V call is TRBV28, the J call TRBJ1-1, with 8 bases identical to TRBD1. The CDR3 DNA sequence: TGTGCCAGCGGTCTGACAGGGGACAACACTGAAGCTTTCTTT. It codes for CASGLTGDNTEAFF.